A selection of T cell receptor beta chains follows, all from one sample in a study of T cell responses to AZD1222 COVID-19 vaccine. Produced via immunoSEQ multiplex PCR; TCRdb's table is partial and in-frame only. The sample has some 150,000 clones, about 92% seen once; the top ten hold approximately 3.4%. Specimen: peripheral blood, collected 28 days after the second AZD1222 dose. These receptors originate from an adult who received the AZD1222 COVID-19 vaccine. The CDR3 runs from the conserved cysteine through the conserved F or W. A D gene is named only where the DNA matches it firmly. Rows may omit the clone size; those that give it use once, few, many or a size class.

v_gene: TRBV7-9
j_gene: TRBJ2-7
d_gene: NA
abundance: NA
CDR3aa: CASSLAGNPGQYF
CDR3nt: TGTGCCAGCAGCTTAGCGGGGAACCCAGGGCAGTACTTC

v_gene: TRBV5-1
j_gene: TRBJ2-1
d_gene: NA
abundance: once
CDR3aa: CASSLMWSQGGDEQFF
CDR3nt: TGCGCCAGCAGCTTGATGTGGTCGCAGGGAGGAGATGAGCAGTTCTTC

v_gene: TRBV5-1
j_gene: TRBJ2-7
d_gene: TRBD2
abundance: NA
CDR3aa: CASSSPSGSDYEQYF
CDR3nt: TGCGCCAGCAGCTCGCCTAGCGGGAGCGATTACGAGCAGTACTTC

v_gene: TRBV2
j_gene: TRBJ1-1
d_gene: TRBD1
abundance: NA
CDR3aa: CASGAWTGGTEAFF
CDR3nt: TGTGCCAGCGGGGCCTGGACAGGGGGTACTGAAGCTTTCTTT

v_gene: TRBV6-4
j_gene: TRBJ1-1
d_gene: TRBD1
abundance: NA
CDR3aa: CASSDSGTGDTEAFF
CDR3nt: TGTGCCAGCAGTGACTCCGGGACAGGGGACACTGAAGCTTTCTTT

v_gene: TRBV11-3
j_gene: TRBJ2-3
d_gene: TRBD1
abundance: NA
CDR3aa: CASSGGTGSRTDTQYF
CDR3nt: TGTGCCAGCAGCGGAGGGACAGGGAGCCGCACAGATACGCAGTATTTT

v_gene: TRBV4-2
j_gene: TRBJ1-1
d_gene: NA
abundance: NA
CDR3aa: CASSPNPGYRASEAFF
CDR3nt: TGTGCCAGCAGCCCGAACCCAGGGTACAGGGCCTCTGAAGCTTTCTTT

v_gene: TRBV6-2/TRBV6-3
j_gene: TRBJ1-6
d_gene: NA
abundance: NA
CDR3aa: CASSPRLRRDNSPLHF
CDR3nt: TGTGCCAGCAGCCCACGACTAAGAAGGGATAATTCACCCCTCCACTTT

v_gene: TRBV6-1
j_gene: TRBJ1-5
d_gene: NA
abundance: NA
CDR3aa: CASSHQGSNQPQHF
CDR3nt: TGTGCCAGCAGCCACCAGGGGAGCAATCAGCCCCAGCATTTT

v_gene: TRBV18
j_gene: TRBJ2-5
d_gene: NA
abundance: NA
CDR3aa: CASSDREPPLETQYF
CDR3nt: TGTGCCAGCTCAGACCGGGAGCCCCCACTGGAGACCCAGTACTTC

v_gene: TRBV30
j_gene: TRBJ1-5
d_gene: NA
abundance: NA
CDR3aa: CAWSVREEAHNQPQHF
CDR3nt: TGTGCCTGGAGTGTAAGGGAGGAGGCGCACAATCAGCCCCAGCATTTT

v_gene: TRBV28
j_gene: TRBJ2-2
d_gene: TRBD2
abundance: NA
CDR3aa: CASSPPGAGGYTGELFF
CDR3nt: TGTGCCAGCAGCCCTCCGGGCGCGGGAGGGTACACCGGGGAGCTGTTTTTT

v_gene: TRBV29-1
j_gene: TRBJ2-7
d_gene: NA
abundance: NA
CDR3aa: CSVGKTQGSYEQYF
CDR3nt: TGCAGCGTTGGGAAGACTCAGGGATCCTACGAGCAGTACTTC

v_gene: TRBV15
j_gene: TRBJ2-7
d_gene: TRBD1
abundance: NA
CDR3aa: CATSRSGTGGLEQYF
CDR3nt: TGTGCCACCAGCAGGTCCGGGACAGGGGGCCTCGAGCAGTACTTC